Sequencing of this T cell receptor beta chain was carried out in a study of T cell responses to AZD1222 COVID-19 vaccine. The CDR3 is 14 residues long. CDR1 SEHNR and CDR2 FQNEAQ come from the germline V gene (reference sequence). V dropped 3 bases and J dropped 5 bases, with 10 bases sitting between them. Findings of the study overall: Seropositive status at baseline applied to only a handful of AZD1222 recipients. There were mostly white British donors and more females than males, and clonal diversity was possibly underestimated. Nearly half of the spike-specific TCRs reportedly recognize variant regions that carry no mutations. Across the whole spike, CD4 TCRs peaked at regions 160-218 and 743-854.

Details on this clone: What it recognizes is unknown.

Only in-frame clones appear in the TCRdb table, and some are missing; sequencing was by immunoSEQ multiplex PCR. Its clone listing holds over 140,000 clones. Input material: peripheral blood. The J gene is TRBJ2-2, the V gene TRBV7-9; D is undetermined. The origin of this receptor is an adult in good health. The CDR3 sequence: CASSFGQRTGELFF. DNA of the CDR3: TGTGCCAGCAGCTTCGGGCAGAGAACCGGGGAGCTGTTTTTT.